What follows are 20 T cell receptor beta chains derived from one specimen sequenced in a study of T cell responses to AZD1222 COVID-19 vaccine. Produced via immunoSEQ multiplex PCR; TCRdb's table is partial and in-frame only. The table includes 100,000 to 150,000 clones, 75% to 90% detected once. This material consisted of peripheral blood, taken on day 0 of AZD1222 vaccination. The receptor source for this set is an adult in good health.

The chain is built from TRBV7-2 and TRBJ1-6; D gene ambiguous. Per germline, CDR1 SGHTA and CDR2 FQGNSA. V shed 1 base and J shed 8 bases, with 12 bases lying between them. This CDR3 is built from 15 residues. CDR3 bases: TGTGCCAGCAGCTTAGTGCGGGAAGCGCATTCACCCCTCCACTTT. Translating gives CASSLVREAHSPLHF. The variable domain in full, with the rest retrieved from reference TRBV7-2 and TRBJ1-6, is GAGVSQSPSNKVTEKGKDVELRCDPISGHTALYWYRQSLGQGLEFLIYFQGNSAPDKSGLPSDRFSAERTGGSVSTLTIQRTQQEDSAVYLCASSLVREAHSPLHFGNGTRLTVT.

The chain is built from TRBV13 and TRBJ2-3; 8 bases are shared with TRBD2. Per germline, CDR1 PRHDT and CDR2 FYEKMQ (reference sequence). V lost 4 bases and J lost 1; bases outside the gene matches: 7. The CDR3 has 16 residues. In DNA, the CDR3 is TGTGCCAGCAGCTCGGTAGCGGGATCTGGCACAGATACGCAGTATTTT. Translating gives CASSSVAGSGTDTQYF.

This chain links TRBV5-4 with TRBJ1-1; no clear D gene. V lost 4 bases, J lost 3 bases, and 7 bases lay in between. Looked up from germline, CDR1 is SGHNT and CDR2 is YYREEE (reference sequence). The length of the CDR3 is 12 residues. The CDR3 loop reads CASSEDDTEAFF. Here the CDR3 DNA reads TGTGCCAGCAGCGAAGATGACACTGAAGCTTTCTTT.

The chain has TRBV19 and TRBJ1-1, with unresolved D. This CDR3 spans 15 amino acids. Trimming cost V 1 base and J 4 bases, with 13 bases left between them. Germline V gives CDR1 LNHDA, CDR2 SQIVND (reference sequence). The CDR3 DNA follows: TGTGCCAGTAGTATAGCCGGTAGAAAGGGCACTGAAGCTTTCTTT. The encoded protein is CASSIAGRKGTEAFF.

The CDR3 region is CASGPDQYEQYF. CDR3 coding DNA: TGTGCCTCCGGTCCTGACCAATACGAGCAGTACTTC. V and J are TRBV9 and TRBJ2-7; D is unclear. V was shortened by 10 bases and J by 4 bases, with 15 bases between the two germline ends. There are 12 residues in the CDR3. Germline V gene sequence: CDR1 SGDLS, CDR2 YYNGEE.

CDR3 nucleotide sequence: TGTGCCAGCAGTTTCTCGACAGACCTCCGGTCACCCCTCCACTTT. Its protein is CASSFSTDLRSPLHF. This chain uses TRBV6-5 with TRBJ1-6, with D possibly TRBD1 on 5 matching bases. CDR1 and CDR2 (germline): MNHEY, SVGAGI. The CDR3 is made up of 15 amino acids. V dropped 4 bases and J dropped 10 bases, with 17 bases sitting between them.

The chain links TRBV12-3 or TRBV12-4 to TRBJ1-4; no clear D. Deletions cut 6 bases from V and 8 bases from J, with 7 bases between. CDR3 length equals 11 residues. The CDR3 loop reads CASSGPEKLFF. The CDR3 nucleotides are TGTGCCAGCAGCGGACCCGAAAAACTGTTTTTT.

V usage is TRBV3-1 (or the pseudogene TRBV3-2) and J usage is TRBJ1-1; possibly TRBD1 for D (5 bases). The CDR3 runs to 17 residues. The V gene's germline CDR1 is LGHDT and CDR2 YNNKEL (reference sequence). Trimming took 0 bases from V and 5 from J, leaving 19 bases between them. The CDR3 here is CASSQDSGAPGRTEAFF. For the CDR3, the DNA is TGTGCCAGCAGCCAAGATAGTGGGGCGCCTGGGAGGACTGAAGCTTTCTTT.

The chain carries TRBV14 and TRBJ2-1; 7 nucleotides align to TRBD1. Germline V gives CDR1 SGHDN, CDR2 FVKESK. Trimming took 10 bases from V and 12 from J; bases not matched to a gene: 6. This CDR3 has 10 amino acids. CDR3 protein: CANLRDRQFF. The DNA for the CDR3 is TGTGCCAACCTCCGGGACAGGCAGTTCTTC.

This chain connects TRBV25-1 to TRBJ1-5; 7 nucleotides match TRBD1. Per the germline V gene, CDR1 is MGHDK and CDR2 is SYGVNS. V was pared by 3 bases and J by 5 bases, with 1 base of the junction left unmatched. The CDR3 spans 13 residues. CDR3 in DNA: TGTGCCAGCAGTGAGACAGGGTATCAGCCCCAGCATTTT. Translating gives CASSETGYQPQHF.

The chain joins TRBV4-3 to TRBJ1-2; D remains ambiguous. The CDR3 has 13 amino acids. V was pared by 1 base and J by 3 bases, with 6 bases between. Germline CDR1 and CDR2: LGHNA and YSLEER. The CDR3 region has the DNA TGCGCCAGCAGCCAAGGAGATCACTATGGCTACACCTTC. This sequence encodes CASSQGDHYGYTF.

The gene calls are TRBV7-6 and TRBJ1-1; TRBD1 might be the D (5 bases). CDR1 is SGHVS, CDR2 FNYEAQ, per germline. The CDR3 totals 19 residues. Trimming took off 2 bases at V and 10 bases at J, with 32 bases between the two ends. CDR3 residues: CASSLSPPQGEGTIFRAFF. CDR3 coding DNA: TGTGCCAGCAGCTTATCCCCCCCACAAGGGGAAGGGACGATCTTTAGAGCTTTCTTT.

The chain employs TRBV6-2 or TRBV6-3 and TRBJ2-1; 7 positions agree with TRBD1. Germline V gives CDR1 MNHEY, CDR2 SVGEGT. The V segment lost 6 bases and the J segment 7 bases; nucleotides outside the gene matches: 9. This CDR3 comprises 14 residues. The CDR3 DNA sequence: TGTGCCAGCAGCCTCCGGGACAGTAGAAATGAGCAGTTCTTC. It is translated as CASSLRDSRNEQFF.

The chain couples TRBV9 to TRBJ1-1; D is perhaps TRBD1 (5 bases). V lost 4 bases, J lost 1 base, and 11 bases lay in between. CDR1 and CDR2 (germline): SGDLS, YYNGEE. The CDR3 spans 14 residues. CDR3 sequence: CASSPGGANTEAFF. CDR3 nucleotides: TGTGCCAGCAGCCCCGGGGGTGCGAACACTGAAGCTTTCTTT.

The chain recombines TRBV7-2 with TRBJ1-2, with TRBD1 as a possible D gene (6 bases). Germline assignment: CDR1 SGHTA and CDR2 FQGNSA. With 2 bases removed from V and 5 bases from J, the gap between germline ends came to 15 bases. This CDR3 region has 15 residues. This chain's CDR3 is CASSLQTNTGYGYTF. The CDR3 DNA is TGTGCCAGCAGCTTACAGACAAACACAGGGTATGGCTACACCTTC.

This chain links TRBV18 with TRBJ2-7; 8 positions agree with TRBD2. The germline V gene encodes CDR1 KGHSH and CDR2 LQKENI. The CDR3 totals 20 residues. V was clipped by 3 bases and J by 2 bases; unmatched bases: 21. The CDR3 sequence: CASSPTPPGGPGRLAYEQYF. CDR3 in DNA: TGTGCCAGCTCACCCACTCCTCCGGGGGGGCCTGGCCGATTAGCCTACGAGCAGTACTTC.

The sample holds one count of this clone. The chain's CDR3 is CASSAGSSYEQYF. CDR3 nucleotides: TGTGCCAGCTCAGCAGGGAGCTCCTACGAGCAGTACTTC. V gene TRBV28 combines with J gene TRBJ2-7, with D possibly being TRBD1 or TRBD2 (5 bases each). V was shortened by 8 bases and J by 0 bases, with 11 bases between the two germline ends. Germline-derived CDR1 and CDR2 are MDHEN and SYDVKM. The CDR3 has 13 amino acids.

V is TRBV11-1 and J is TRBJ1-4; TRBD1 agrees at 7 bases. Germline lookup yields CDR1 SGHAT and CDR2 FQDESV (reference sequence). This CDR3 comprises 15 residues. Losses at the gene ends were 5 bases for V and 5 bases for J; bases not matched to a gene: 8. The CDR3 bases are TGTGCCAGCAGCCGAGAGGGACAGCCCAATGAAAAACTGTTTTTT. This codes for CASSREGQPNEKLFF.

This chain uses TRBV6-4 with TRBJ1-4; possibly TRBD1 for D (5 bases). V dropped 4 bases and J dropped 3 bases, with 12 bases sitting between them. The CDR3 sequence is 15 residues long. Germline values: CDR1 MRHNA, CDR2 SNTAGT. The CDR3 sequence is CASSARGESNEKLFF. The CDR3 DNA reads TGTGCCAGCAGTGCCCGAGGGGAGTCTAATGAAAAACTGTTTTTT.

The CDR3 DNA sequence: TGTGCCAGCAGCTTAATGGTGAGTGGGAACACTGAAGCTTTCTTT. This translates into CASSLMVSGNTEAFF. This sequence joins TRBV7-6 and TRBJ1-1; the D is unclear. Germline V gives CDR1 SGHVS, CDR2 FNYEAQ. V was shortened by 2 bases and J by 1 base, with 11 bases between the two germline ends. The CDR3 consists of 15 residues.